Below, one T cell receptor beta chain is given with its context. This clone was seen a few times. Its antigen specificity is not known. Sequence at one end of the junction differs from germline and may be a read error. The CDR3 starts with the cysteine, ends with the phenylalanine, and has 13 residues. The entry retains the CDR3 DNA only, 39 bases that are in frame from base 1. CDR1 and CDR2 are read off the germline V gene (reference sequence) as DFQATT and SNEGSKA. None of the patients had been given any treatment before thyroid surgery. Using T-cell receptor beta sequencing, the study looked back at clinical samples from patients collected from the early 2010s to the late 2010s. The data were obtained in a study of metastatic and nonmetastatic thyroid tumors (TCRdb year 2020). Background for the entire study: The researchers compared repertoires between peripheral blood samples and tumor or nodule tissue samples from patients with malignant or benign thyroid disease.

Here is what the overall study found, with its caveats: TCR beta diversity was reported as significantly higher in malignant tumors than in benign nodules, in both blood and tumor samples.

Library prep was done by PCR. Sequencing used an Illumina HiSeq 4000. The TCR beta-chain CDR3 region of each patient was profiled by high-throughput sequencing. In the source study's methods: Drawing on CDR3 differences between clinicopathological groups, the researchers built a classifier meant to tell apart patients with distant-metastatic papillary thyroid cancer. To measure repertoire diversity the researchers used the Shannon index, while the Morisita-Horn index served to gauge how similar the tumor and blood repertoires were. Using fastp at Q25 and MiXCR, TCRdb reprocessed the public reads and kept productive beta chains. These V and J calls rely on TCRdb rather than the paper's analysis. The sample profile shows around 35,000 clones; approximately 16% of them were found once. The ten largest account for 3% to 4% of the sample.

Sequenced: blood. The chain was built from TRBV20-1 and TRBJ1-2, and the D gene may be TRBD1, 5 bases matching. The sequence derives from a female donor with papillary thyroid cancer or a benign thyroid nodule (not recorded which). Some clones in this sample may be carry-over from other donors' samples. At the DNA level, the sequence is TGCAGTGCTAGCGGGGGGGTGAGCTATGGCTGCACCTTC. It codes for CSASGGVSYGCTF.